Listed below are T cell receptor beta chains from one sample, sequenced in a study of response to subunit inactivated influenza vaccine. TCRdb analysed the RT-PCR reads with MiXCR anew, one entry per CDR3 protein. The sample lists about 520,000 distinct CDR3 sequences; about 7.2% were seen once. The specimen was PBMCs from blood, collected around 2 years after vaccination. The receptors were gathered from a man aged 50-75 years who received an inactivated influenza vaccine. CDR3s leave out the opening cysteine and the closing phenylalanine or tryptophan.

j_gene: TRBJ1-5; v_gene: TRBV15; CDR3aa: ATRQVSGPQH
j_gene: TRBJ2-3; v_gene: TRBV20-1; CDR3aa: SASPGTSGRSTDTQY
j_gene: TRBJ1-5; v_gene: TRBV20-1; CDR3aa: SARDLGQVYQPQH
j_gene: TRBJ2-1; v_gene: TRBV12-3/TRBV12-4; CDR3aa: ASSLLAESSYNEQF
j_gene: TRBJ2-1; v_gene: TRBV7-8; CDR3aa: ASKTLAGGHNEQF
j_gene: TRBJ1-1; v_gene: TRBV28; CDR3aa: ATYRLTNTEAF
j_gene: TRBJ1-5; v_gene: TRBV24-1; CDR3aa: ATSDLRGHRGPDQPQH
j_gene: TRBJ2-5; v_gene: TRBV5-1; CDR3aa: ASSWKTSDPGETQY
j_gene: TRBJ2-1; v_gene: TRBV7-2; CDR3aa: ASSLVDGPYNEQF
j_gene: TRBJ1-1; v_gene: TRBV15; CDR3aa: ATSRAGSWGPIF
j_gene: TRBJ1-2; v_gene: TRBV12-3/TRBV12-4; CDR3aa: ASSPYRTGGYT
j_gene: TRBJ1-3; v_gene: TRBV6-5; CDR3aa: ASSYSKRVGNTIY
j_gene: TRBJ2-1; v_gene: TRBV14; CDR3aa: ASSQGRTSGSHEQF
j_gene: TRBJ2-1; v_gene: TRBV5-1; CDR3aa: ASSLGTSGKGSYNEQF
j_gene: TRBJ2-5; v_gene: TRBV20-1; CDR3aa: SAILSGGRETQY
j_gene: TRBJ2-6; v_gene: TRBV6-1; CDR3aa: ASTDLGRGSSGANVLT
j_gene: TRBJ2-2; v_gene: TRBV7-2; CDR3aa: ASSLNGGGGELF
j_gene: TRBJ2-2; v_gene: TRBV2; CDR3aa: ASSPSGRSTGELF
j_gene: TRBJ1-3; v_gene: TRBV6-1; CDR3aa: ASSEGVVSGNTIY
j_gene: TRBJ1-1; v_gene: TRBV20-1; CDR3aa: SARDGDRGGGTEAF
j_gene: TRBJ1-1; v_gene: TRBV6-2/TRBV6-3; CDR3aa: ASSHPSENTEAF
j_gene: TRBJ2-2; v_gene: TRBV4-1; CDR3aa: ASSLGGTSYTGELF
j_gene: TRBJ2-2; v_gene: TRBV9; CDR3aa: ASSSGTTNTGELF
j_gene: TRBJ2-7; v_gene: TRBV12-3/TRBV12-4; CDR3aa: ASSSGQTPTYEQY
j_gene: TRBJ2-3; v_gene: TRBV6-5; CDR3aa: ASSYPPSRRKGSTDTQY
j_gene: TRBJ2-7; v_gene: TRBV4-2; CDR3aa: ASSQASGRLAGRQYEQY
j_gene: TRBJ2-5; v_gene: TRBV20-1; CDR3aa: SAGEVHGTQY
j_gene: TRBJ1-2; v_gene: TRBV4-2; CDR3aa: ASSQDRGGSYGYT
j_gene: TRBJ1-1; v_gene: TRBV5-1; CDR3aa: ASSLKSGRMNTEAF
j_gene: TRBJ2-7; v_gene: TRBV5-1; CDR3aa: ASSLADSPYEQY
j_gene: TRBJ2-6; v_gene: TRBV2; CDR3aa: ASSLGRGSGANVLT
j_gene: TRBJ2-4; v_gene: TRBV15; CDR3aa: ATSTDRQESKNIQY
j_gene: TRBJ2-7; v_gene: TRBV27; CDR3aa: ASSLSKGASYEQY
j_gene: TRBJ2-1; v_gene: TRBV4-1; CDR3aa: ASSQEVRGTSGTRSQF
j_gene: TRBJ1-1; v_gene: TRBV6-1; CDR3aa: ASSWGGVTHTEAF
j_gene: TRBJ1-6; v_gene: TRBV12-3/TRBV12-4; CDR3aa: ASSLQDPYNSPLH
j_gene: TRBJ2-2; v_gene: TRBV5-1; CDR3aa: ASSPGQPEPGTNTGELF
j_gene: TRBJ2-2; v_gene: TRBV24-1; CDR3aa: ATSLAGETGELF
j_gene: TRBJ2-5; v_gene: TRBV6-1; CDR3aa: ASSTGFGGRETQY
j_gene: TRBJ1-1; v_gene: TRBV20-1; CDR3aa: SARDRDRGPTEAF
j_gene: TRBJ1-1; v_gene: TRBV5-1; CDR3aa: ASSLDPVGGTEAF
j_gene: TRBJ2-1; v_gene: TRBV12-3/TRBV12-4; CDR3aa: ASKSGLYNEQF
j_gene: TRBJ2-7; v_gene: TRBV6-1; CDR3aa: ASSFAPRGDYEQY
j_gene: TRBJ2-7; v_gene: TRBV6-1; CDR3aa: ASSTPGQGRYEQY
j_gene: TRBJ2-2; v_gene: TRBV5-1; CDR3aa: ASGTSADTGELF
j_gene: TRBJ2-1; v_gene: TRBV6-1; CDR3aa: ASSPQGSSYNEQF